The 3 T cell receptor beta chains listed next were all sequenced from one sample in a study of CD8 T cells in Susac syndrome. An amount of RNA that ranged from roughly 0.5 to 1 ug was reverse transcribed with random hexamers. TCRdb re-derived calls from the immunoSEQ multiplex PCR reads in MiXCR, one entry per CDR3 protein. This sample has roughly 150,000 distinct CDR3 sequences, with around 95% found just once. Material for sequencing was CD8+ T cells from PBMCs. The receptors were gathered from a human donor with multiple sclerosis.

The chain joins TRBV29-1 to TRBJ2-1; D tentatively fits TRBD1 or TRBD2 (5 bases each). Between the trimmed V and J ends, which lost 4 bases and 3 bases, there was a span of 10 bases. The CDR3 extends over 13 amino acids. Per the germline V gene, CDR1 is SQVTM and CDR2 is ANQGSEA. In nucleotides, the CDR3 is TGCAGCGTTGCGGGACCAGACTACAATGAGCAGTTCTTC. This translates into CSVAGPDYNEQFF.

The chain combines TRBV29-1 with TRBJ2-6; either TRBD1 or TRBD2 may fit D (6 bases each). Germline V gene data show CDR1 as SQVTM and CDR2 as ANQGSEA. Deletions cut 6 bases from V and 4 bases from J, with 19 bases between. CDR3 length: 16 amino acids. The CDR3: CSVRRDTRSGANVLTF. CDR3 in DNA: TGCAGCGTCCGGCGGGACACCCGGTCCGGGGCCAACGTCCTGACTTTC.

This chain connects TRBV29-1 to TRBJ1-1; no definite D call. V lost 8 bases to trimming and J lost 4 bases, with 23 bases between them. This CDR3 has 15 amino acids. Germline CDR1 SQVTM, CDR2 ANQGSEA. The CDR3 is CSPTLVGELFTEAFF. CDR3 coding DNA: TGCAGCCCGACCCTGGTCGGGGAACTTTTCACTGAAGCTTTCTTT.